This TCR beta chain came from a study of vaccination and CD4 T cells after COVID-19. Germline-derived CDR1 and CDR2 are MRHNA and SNTAGT. V was clipped by 5 bases and J by 8 bases; unmatched bases: 11. This CDR3 has 14 amino acids. Sample treatment: approximately 9-day PBMC culture with coronavirus spike peptide pools or control peptides (ViraFEST assay). Cultured CD4+ T cells had their DNA profiled by the Oncomine TCR Beta short-read assay. TCRdb used MiXCR to reprocess the PCR reads, holding one entry per CDR3 protein. The table records more than 12,000 distinct CDR3 sequences, around 53% of them present only once. This clonotype showed up just a few times. Its specificity is unknown.

The V call is TRBV6-4, the J call TRBJ1-2; 7 bases are shared with TRBD1. This TCR was sampled from a human donor who had recovered from COVID-19. Sequences were obtained from CD4+ T cells from blood, cultured in vitro. The CDR3 nucleotides are TGTGCCAGCAGTCCAGGGACAGCCCAAAGAGGCTACACCTTC. Translating it yields CASSPGTAQRGYTF.